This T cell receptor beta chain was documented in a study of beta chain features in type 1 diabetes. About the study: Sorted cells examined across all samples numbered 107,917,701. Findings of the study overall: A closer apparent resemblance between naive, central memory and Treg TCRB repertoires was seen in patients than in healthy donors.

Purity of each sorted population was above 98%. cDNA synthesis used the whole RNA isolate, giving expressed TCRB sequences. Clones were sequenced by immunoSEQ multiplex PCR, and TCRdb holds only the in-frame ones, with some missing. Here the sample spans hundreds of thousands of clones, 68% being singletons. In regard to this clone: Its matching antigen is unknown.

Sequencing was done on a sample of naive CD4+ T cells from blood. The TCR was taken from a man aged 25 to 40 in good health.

The CDR3 DNA follows: TGCAGCGTTTCGGGACAATACCAAGAGACCCAGTACTTC. This encodes CSVSGQYQETQYF. V is TRBV29-1 and J is TRBJ2-5; D is possibly TRBD1 (6 bases). This CDR3 has 13 amino acids. CDR1 is SQVTM, CDR2 ANQGSEA, per germline. Trimming removed 5 bases at V and 0 bases at J, with 10 bases between.